The 14 T cell receptor beta chains below come from one sample, sequenced in a study of CD8 T cells in ankylosing spondylitis. MiXCR, applied by TCRdb to the 5' RACE reads, yields one record per CDR3 protein. The sample includes fewer than 250,000 distinct CDR3 sequences, about 10% seen only once; the top ten take approximately 20%. The source material was blood, either unsorted or a sorted T cell fraction (not recorded which). The receptors shown here come from a male donor with ankylosing spondylitis or in good health (not recorded which).

This clonotype was seen repeatedly, ten times or more. The genes are TRBV20-1 and TRBJ2-1, with 9 bases that match TRBD2. Germline V lookup: CDR1 DFQATT, CDR2 SNEGSKA (reference sequence). The CDR3 covers 17 residues. J gave up 0 bases and V 4 bases, and 10 bases lay outside the gene matches. The CDR3 sequence: CSATRLAEYSSYNEQFF. The DNA for the CDR3 is TGCAGTGCTACCCGACTAGCGGAGTATTCCTCCTACAATGAGCAGTTCTTC.

The J gene is TRBJ2-3, the V gene TRBV14; D is perhaps TRBD1 (5 bases). Germline V gene lookup returns CDR1 SGHDN and CDR2 FVKESK. Trimming took off 0 bases at V and 0 bases at J, with 7 bases between the two ends. The CDR3 length is 15 residues. In nucleotides, the CDR3 is TGTGCCAGCAGCCAAGATTACAGGAGCACAGATACGCAGTATTTT. Translated: CASSQDYRSTDTQYF.

This clonotype was counted at least ten times. The genes are TRBV28 and TRBJ2-7; 10 bases agree with TRBD2. The V gene's germline CDR1 is MDHEN and CDR2 SYDVKM. The J segment lost 7 bases and the V segment lost 3 bases, leaving 15 bases of the junction unmatched. The CDR3 runs 17 residues. For the CDR3, the DNA is TGTGCCAGCAGTTTCCCTATACCCCTTTCTAGCGGGGGTGAGCAGTACTTC. Translating gives CASSFPIPLSSGGEQYF.

This clonotype was seen many times. This chain uses TRBV6-5 with TRBJ2-5, with D unclear. Germline V gene data show CDR1 as MNHEY and CDR2 as SVGAGI. The CDR3 consists of 13 residues. V gave up 2 bases and J gave up 5 bases, with 9 bases separating them. CDR3 amino acids: CASSYQDGETQYF. CDR3 DNA: TGTGCCAGCAGTTACCAGGACGGGGAGACCCAGTACTTC.

The chain links TRBV5-6 to TRBJ2-1; TRBD1 matches at 9 bases. The CDR3 covers 16 residues. V was clipped by 4 bases and J by 5 bases; unmatched bases: 10. Germline values: CDR1 SGHDT, CDR2 YYEEEE. CDR3: CASSLLGTGYNNEQFF. DNA of the CDR3: TGTGCCAGCAGCCTCTTAGGGACAGGGTATAACAATGAGCAGTTCTTC.

This CDR3 is CSVALAGFTDTQYF. In DNA, the CDR3 is TGCAGTGTGGCACTAGCGGGGTTCACAGATACGCAGTATTTT. The chain combines TRBV20-1 with TRBJ2-3; TRBD2 matches at 10 bases. From germline, CDR1 is DFQATT and CDR2 SNEGSKA (reference sequence). This CDR3 spans 14 amino acids. V gave up 7 bases and J gave up 2 bases; unmatched junction bases: 6.

This clonotype was counted many times. The chain is built from TRBV20-1 and TRBJ2-3; 9 positions match TRBD2. The CDR3 runs 16 residues. With 3 bases clipped from V and 1 base from J, the junction kept 8 bases outside the gene matches. Per the germline V gene, CDR1 is DFQATT and CDR2 is SNEGSKA (reference sequence). The CDR3: CSASILAGSRTDTQYF. The CDR3 DNA reads as TGCAGTGCTAGTATCCTAGCGGGGAGCCGCACAGATACGCAGTATTTT.

This clonotype showed up many times. V is TRBV6-1 and J is TRBJ1-5; D gene uncertain. There are 13 residues in the CDR3. The V end lost 7 bases, the J end lost 6 bases, and 13 bases lay between the germline ends. The germline gives CDR1 MNHNS, CDR2 SASEGT. The CDR3 DNA reads TGTGCCAGCACCGCACATTGGGGTCAGCCCCAGCATTTT. It codes for CASTAHWGQPQHF.

This clonotype was counted many times. This chain uses TRBV7-2 with TRBJ2-2; D is tentatively TRBD1 or TRBD2 (6 bases each). With 4 bases removed from V and 7 bases from J, the gap between germline ends came to 16 bases. Germline assignment: CDR1 SGHTA and CDR2 FQGNSA. The CDR3 consists of 15 residues. Here the CDR3 reads CASSWTPGANGELFF. Here the CDR3 DNA reads TGTGCCAGCAGCTGGACCCCGGGGGCTAACGGGGAGCTGTTTTTT.

The CDR3: CASSALAGRTGELFF. CDR3 DNA: TGTGCCAGCAGTGCACTAGCGGGGCGCACCGGGGAGCTGTTTTTT. The chain employs TRBV6-1 and TRBJ2-2, with 10 bases identical to TRBD2. J gave up 4 bases and V 4 bases, and 3 bases lay outside the gene matches. This CDR3 has 15 residues. Germline V CDR1 and CDR2: MNHNS, SASEGT.

This clonotype has at least ten counts. This chain's CDR3 is CASRRWPSYEQYF. CDR3 nucleotides: TGTGCCAGCAGGAGATGGCCATCTTACGAGCAGTACTTC. The V gene is TRBV12-3 or TRBV12-4, the J gene TRBJ2-7; D gene uncertain. This CDR3 has 13 amino acids. V was trimmed by 6 bases and J by 4 bases, leaving 13 bases between them.

The chain employs TRBV28 and TRBJ1-2, with TRBD1 identical over 7 bases. This CDR3 has 17 residues. Per the germline V gene, CDR1 is MDHEN and CDR2 is SYDVKM. The V gene end was trimmed by 6 bases and the J gene end by 4 bases; junction bases not matched to a gene: 17. The CDR3 DNA is TGTGCCAGCAGGCAAGCCGTAGGGGGACAGCAAATCTATGGCTACACCTTC. Encoded protein: CASRQAVGGQQIYGYTF.

This clonotype was found many times. The chain is built from TRBV9 and TRBJ2-5; the D call may be TRBD1 or TRBD2 (6 bases each). CDR3 size: 16 residues. The germline V gene encodes CDR1 SGDLS and CDR2 YYNGEE. The V gene lost 0 bases and the J gene lost 2 bases, with 14 bases spanning the gap. Here the CDR3 DNA reads TGTGCCAGCAGCGTAGGGATTGGGGGGCTTCAAGAGACCCAGTACTTC. This gives the protein CASSVGIGGLQETQYF.

The sample holds many counts of this clonotype. This chain connects TRBV5-5 to TRBJ1-1; D uncertain. Trimming shortened V by 2 bases and J by 1 base, and 12 bases separated the two germline ends. This CDR3 comprises 15 residues. Germline assignment: CDR1 SGHKS and CDR2 YYEKEE (reference sequence). The CDR3 here is CASSFGSGRNTEAFF. CDR3 DNA sequence: TGTGCCAGCAGCTTCGGTTCAGGCAGGAACACTGAAGCTTTCTTT.